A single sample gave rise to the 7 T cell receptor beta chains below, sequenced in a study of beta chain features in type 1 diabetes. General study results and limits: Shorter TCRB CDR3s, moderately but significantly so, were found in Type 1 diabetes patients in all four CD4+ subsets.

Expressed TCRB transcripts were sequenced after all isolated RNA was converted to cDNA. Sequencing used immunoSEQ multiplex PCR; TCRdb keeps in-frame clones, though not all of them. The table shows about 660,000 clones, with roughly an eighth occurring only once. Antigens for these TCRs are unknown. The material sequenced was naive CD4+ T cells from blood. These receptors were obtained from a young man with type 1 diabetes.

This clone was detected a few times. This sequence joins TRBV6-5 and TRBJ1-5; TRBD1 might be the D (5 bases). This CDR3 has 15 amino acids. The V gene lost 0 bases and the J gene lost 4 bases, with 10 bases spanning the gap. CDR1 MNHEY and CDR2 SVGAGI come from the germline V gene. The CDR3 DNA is TGTGCCAGCAGTTACTCGGGGGGTCCAAATCAGCCCCAGCATTTT. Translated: CASSYSGGPNQPQHF.

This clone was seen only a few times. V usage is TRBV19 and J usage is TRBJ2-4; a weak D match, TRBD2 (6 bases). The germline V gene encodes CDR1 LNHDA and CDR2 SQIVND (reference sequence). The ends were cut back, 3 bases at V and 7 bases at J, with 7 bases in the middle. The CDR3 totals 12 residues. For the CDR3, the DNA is TGTGCCAGTAGTATGGAGGGGAACATTCAGTACTTC. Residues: CASSMEGNIQYF. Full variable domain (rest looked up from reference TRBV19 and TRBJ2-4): DGGITQSPKYLFRKEGQNVTLSCEQNLNHDAMYWYRQDPGQGLRLIYYSQIVNDFQKGDIAEGYSVSREKKESFPLTVTSAQKNPTAFYLCASSMEGNIQYFGAGTRLSVL.

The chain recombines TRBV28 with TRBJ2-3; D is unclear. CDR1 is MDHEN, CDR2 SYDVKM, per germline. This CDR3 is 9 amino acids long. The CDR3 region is CDLEDTQYF. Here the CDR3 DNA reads TGTGACCTTGAGGATACGCAGTATTTT.

The CDR3: CASRPQGGDEQFF. The CDR3 coding sequence is TGCGCCAGCAGGCCACAGGGAGGCGATGAGCAGTTCTTC. The chain carries TRBV10-1 and TRBJ2-1; TRBD1 or TRBD2 may be the D gene (6 bases each). This CDR3 comprises 13 residues. Germline CDR1 reads WNHNN; CDR2 reads SYGVQD (reference sequence). Trimming cost V 6 bases and J 8 bases, with 14 bases left between them.

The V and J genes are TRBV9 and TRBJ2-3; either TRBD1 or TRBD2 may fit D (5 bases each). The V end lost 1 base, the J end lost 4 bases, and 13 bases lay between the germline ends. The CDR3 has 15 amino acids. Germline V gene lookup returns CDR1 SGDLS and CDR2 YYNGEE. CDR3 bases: TGTGCCAGCAGCGTATTTATTCGAGGGGCAGATACGCAGTATTTT. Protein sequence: CASSVFIRGADTQYF.

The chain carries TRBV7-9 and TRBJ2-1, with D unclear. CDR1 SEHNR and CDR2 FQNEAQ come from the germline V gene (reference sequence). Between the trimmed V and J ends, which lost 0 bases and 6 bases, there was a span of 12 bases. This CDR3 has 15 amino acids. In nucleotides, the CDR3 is TGTGCCAGCAGCTTAGCGTATCCTAGTGTCAATGAGCAGTTCTTC. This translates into CASSLAYPSVNEQFF.

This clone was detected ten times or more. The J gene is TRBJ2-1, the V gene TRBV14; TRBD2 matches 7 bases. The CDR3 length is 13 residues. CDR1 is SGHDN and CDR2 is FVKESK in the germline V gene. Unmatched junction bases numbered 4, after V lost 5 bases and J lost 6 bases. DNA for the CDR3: TGTGCCAGCAGCTCGGGACTACTCAATGAGCAGTTCTTC. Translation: CASSSGLLNEQFF.